This T cell receptor beta chain was captured by sequencing in a study of OX40 agonist ivuxolimab in advanced cancers. Overall study context: The group had a mean age of about 64 years, ranged from roughly 23 to 90, and was 82.7% male.

Concerning this clone itself: Its antigen is undetermined.

The method was immunoSEQ multiplex PCR; TCRdb's version includes in-frame clones alone and lacks a portion of them. The sample consists of roughly 92,000 clones, roughly 90% of them appearing once. Findings and caveats of the study: Certain nonresponding patients likewise had low normalized T-cell clonal expansion.

Autoimmune disease history or systemic immunosuppression excluded patients. The CDR3 contains 13 residues. The germline V and J ends were trimmed by 6 bases and 4 bases, with 12 bases remaining between them. Per germline, CDR1 LNHDA and CDR2 SQIVND (reference sequence). The sequences come from CD4+ or CD8+ T cells sorted from blood, collected in a trial of the OX40 agonist ivuxolimab. The clonotype comes from an adult with an advanced solid tumor such as melanoma, head and neck, liver or kidney cancer. This chain joins TRBV19 and TRBJ1-1; the D gene is possibly TRBD1 (6 bases). CDR3 sequence: CASSPRGSTEAFF. The DNA of the CDR3 is TGTGCCAGTAGCCCCAGGGGTTCCACTGAAGCTTTCTTT.